This T cell receptor beta chain was sequenced in a study of T cell repertoires in cytomegalovirus infection. Study in general: The authors used CMV epitopes that were HLA-C-restricted (recently identified) and HLA-B-restricted (well studied). Indications came from public TCR beta signatures; they pointed to CMV infection and to a matching HLA type. Study observations and caveats: Ex vivo responses were dominated by HLA-C-restricted CMV-specific TCR beta clonotypes.

Of note for this clonotype: No antigen is known for it.

TCRdb reprocessed the reads with MiXCR, giving one entry per CDR3 protein. This table holds hundreds of thousands of distinct CDR3 sequences, approximately 33% found once. The input for sequencing was cultured PBMCs, taken from culture after CMV antigen stimulation. This TCR derives from a human donor in good health (CMV status not recorded). Some clones in this sample may be carry-over from other donors' samples.

The CDR3 coding sequence is TGCGCCAGCACTTGGCGGCAGGAGTCTCTAGTCTCCTACAATGAGCAGTTCTTC. It codes for CASTWRQESLVSYNEQFF. This chain uses TRBV23-1 with TRBJ2-1; D is undetermined. TRBV23-1 has ORF status, its function being uncertain. The ends were cut back, 7 bases at V and 0 bases at J, with 22 bases in the middle. The CDR3 runs 18 residues.